The sequence of this TCR beta chain was determined in a study of OX40 agonist ivuxolimab in advanced cancers. Study overall: Given to patients was ivuxolimab, an agonistic anti-OX40 (CD134) antibody.

About this clone itself: The antigen remains unidentified.

This CDR3 comprises 14 residues. The V segment lost 5 bases and the J segment 8 bases; nucleotides outside the gene matches: 7. Looked up from germline, CDR1 is SGHAT and CDR2 is FQNNGV. TCRdb's table, derived via immunoSEQ multiplex PCR, lists solely in-frame clones and lacks some. The sample carries roughly 80,000 clones, roughly 85% recorded once. Study-level points and caveats: Expansion of clones was among the lowest in partial responders at 0.1-3.0 mg/kg. The study observed clonal expansion of CD4+ and CD8+ blood T cells by week 6 at 0.1 to 3.0 mg/kg.

Source: CD4+ or CD8+ T cells sorted from blood, taken in a trial of the OX40 agonist ivuxolimab. The J gene is TRBJ1-4, the V gene TRBV11-2; 8 bases line up with TRBD1. The receptor comes from an adult with an advanced solid tumor such as melanoma, head and neck, liver or kidney cancer. DNA of the CDR3: TGTGCCAGCAGCCAACAGGGGGATCGGGAAAAACTGTTTTTT. As protein: CASSQQGDREKLFF. Looking up the rest from reference TRBV11-2 and TRBJ1-4 gives the full variable domain: EAGVAQSPRYKIIEKRQSVAFWCNPISGHATLYWYQQILGQGPKLLIQFQNNGVVDDSQLPKDRFSAERLKGVDSTLKIQPAKLEDSAVYLCASSQQGDREKLFFGSGTQLSVL.